Listed below are T cell receptor beta chains from one sample, sequenced in a study of T cell responses to AZD1222 COVID-19 vaccine. Clones were read by immunoSEQ multiplex PCR, and TCRdb kept only the in-frame ones, dropping some. The repertoire holds tens of thousands of clones, with around 88% as singletons. Here the sequenced sample was peripheral blood, taken 28 days after the second dose of the MenACWY control vaccine. Receptors were obtained from an adult who received the MenACWY meningococcal vaccine as a control. CDR3s include the opening cysteine and the closing phenylalanine or tryptophan. A D gene is named only where the DNA matches it firmly. Not every row has a clone size; where given, it reads once, few, many or a size class.

abundance,d_gene,j_gene,v_gene,CDR3aa,CDR3nt
NA,NA,TRBJ1-6,TRBV5-6,CASSLPGHSNSPLHF,TGTGCCAGCAGCTTGCCGGGACACAGTAATTCACCCCTCCACTTT
NA,NA,TRBJ2-3,TRBV29-1,CSVEDRYGPTTDTQYF,TGCAGCGTTGAAGATCGTTATGGTCCCACCACAGATACGCAGTATTTT
NA,TRBD1,TRBJ1-2,TRBV11-1,CASSFPQGAENGYTF,TGTGCCAGCAGCTTTCCTCAGGGGGCGGAGAATGGCTACACCTTC
NA,NA,TRBJ1-2,TRBV6-5,CASLGQFYGYTF,TGTGCCAGCCTAGGACAGTTCTATGGCTACACCTTC
NA,NA,TRBJ2-4,TRBV11-3,CASSLGSGGAKNIQYF,TGTGCCAGCAGCTTAGGGTCAGGTGGGGCCAAAAACATTCAGTACTTC
NA,NA,TRBJ1-5,TRBV10-2,CASSERGGGQPQHF,TGCGCCAGCAGTGAGCGGGGGGGAGGACAGCCCCAGCATTTT
NA,NA,TRBJ1-2,TRBV7-8,CASSSAQGRDYGYTF,TGTGCCAGCAGCTCAGCACAGGGTCGTGACTATGGCTACACCTTC
NA,TRBD2,TRBJ2-5,TRBV24-1,CATSDRGSGGRQETQYF,TGTGCCACCAGTGATAGGGGTAGCGGGGGTCGCCAAGAGACCCAGTACTTC
NA,NA,TRBJ1-3,TRBV9,CASSVRDNSGNTIYF,TGTGCCAGCAGCGTACGGGACAACTCTGGAAACACCATATATTTT
NA,NA,TRBJ2-7,TRBV5-1,CASSLERGYHEQYF,TGCGCCAGCAGCTTGGAAAGGGGGTACCACGAGCAGTACTTC
NA,NA,TRBJ1-4,TRBV5-1,CASSLAQGGGEKLFF,TGCGCCAGCAGCTTGGCACAGGGTGGAGGTGAAAAACTGTTTTTT
NA,NA,TRBJ1-5,TRBV5-6,CASSLMDAGNQPQHF,TGTGCCAGCAGCTTGATGGACGCAGGCAATCAGCCCCAGCATTTT
NA,TRBD2,TRBJ2-3,TRBV7-9,CASSLALAGGTTDTQYF,TGTGCCAGCAGCTTAGCACTAGCGGGGGGGACCACAGATACGCAGTATTTT
NA,NA,TRBJ2-3,TRBV7-9,CASSLAGFTDTQYF,TGTGCCAGCAGCTTAGCCGGTTTCACAGATACGCAGTATTTT
once,NA,TRBJ1-2,TRBV9,CASSVEAGYGYTF,TGTGCCAGCAGCGTAGAAGCCGGCTATGGCTACACCTTC
once,NA,TRBJ1-1,TRBV14,CASSQDWVTEAFF,TGTGCCAGCAGCCAAGATTGGGTAACTGAAGCTTTCTTT
NA,NA,TRBJ2-7,TRBV27,CASSFRDKFYEQYF,TGTGCCAGCAGTTTCCGGGACAAATTCTACGAGCAGTACTTC
NA,TRBD1,TRBJ1-2,TRBV5-8,CASSPGQRTNYGYTF,TGTGCCAGCAGCCCGGGACAGCGGACTAACTATGGCTACACCTTC
NA,TRBD1,TRBJ1-1,TRBV5-1,CASSLGQGGGNTEAFF,TGCGCCAGCAGCTTGGGACAGGGTGGTGGGAACACTGAAGCTTTCTTT
NA,NA,TRBJ1-2,TRBV7-8,CASSFDGYGYTF,TGTGCCAGCAGCTTCGACGGATACGGCTACACCTTC
NA,TRBD2,TRBJ2-3,TRBV29-1,CSVRAGGYTDTQYF,TGCAGCGTCAGGGCGGGGGGATACACAGATACGCAGTATTTT
NA,NA,TRBJ2-1,TRBV11-3,CASSREGREQFF,TGTGCCAGCAGCCGAGAGGGGCGTGAGCAGTTCTTC
NA,TRBD2,TRBJ2-2,TRBV29-1,CSVPGLGSGELFF,TGCAGCGTCCCGGGACTAGGTAGCGGGGAGCTGTTTTTT
NA,NA,TRBJ1-1,TRBV19,CASSGPMNTEAFF,TGTGCCAGTAGTGGTCCGATGAACACTGAAGCTTTCTTT
NA,NA,TRBJ1-3,TRBV4-2,CASSHTDGFSGNTIYF,TGTGCCAGCAGCCATACAGACGGATTCTCTGGAAACACCATATATTTT
NA,TRBD1,TRBJ1-3,TRBV5-4,CASSRDQGAGNTIYF,TGTGCCAGCAGCCGGGATCAGGGGGCTGGAAACACCATATATTTT
medium-sized,NA,TRBJ1-4,TRBV11-2,CASSSLGDEKLFF,TGTGCCAGCAGCTCCCTGGGGGATGAAAAACTGTTTTTT
NA,NA,TRBJ2-7,TRBV5-1,CASSLGQRVEQYF,TGCGCCAGCAGCTTGGGACAGAGGGTCGAGCAGTACTTC
NA,NA,TRBJ1-5,TRBV18,CASSPPSRGDSNQPQHF,TGTGCCAGCTCACCACCATCACGAGGGGATAGCAATCAGCCCCAGCATTTT
NA,NA,TRBJ2-3,TRBV7-9,CASSLERSTDTQYF,TGTGCCAGCAGCTTAGAGCGGTCCACAGATACGCAGTATTTT
NA,NA,TRBJ2-7,TRBV7-6,CASSSFFPEQYF,TGTGCCAGCAGCTCCTTCTTTCCCGAGCAGTACTTC
NA,NA,TRBJ1-1,TRBV5-1,CASMSDTEAFF,TGCGCCAGCATGTCGGATACTGAAGCTTTCTTT
once,NA,TRBJ1-4,TRBV4-2,CASSQDGQENEKLFF,TGTGCCAGCAGCCAAGATGGGCAGGAAAATGAAAAACTGTTTTTT